What follows are 6 T cell receptor beta chains derived from one specimen sequenced in a study of radiotherapy plus CTLA-4 blockade in lung cancer. Generated by immunoSEQ multiplex PCR, the TCRdb table keeps only in-frame clones and is missing some. The sample gives about 98,000 clones, approximately 78% of which show up once; roughly 3.5% is in the top ten. The starting material was peripheral blood, obtained from a patient treated with radiotherapy plus ipilimumab. The receptors stem from a human donor with non-small cell lung cancer who had a partial response to radiotherapy plus ipilimumab.

The gene calls are TRBV7-2 and TRBJ2-5; 11 bases line up with TRBD2. Germline CDR1 is SGHTA and CDR2 is FQGNSA. Unmatched junction bases numbered 6, after V lost 5 bases and J lost 4 bases. The CDR3 totals 15 residues. The CDR3 loop reads CASSLTSGTGETQYF. CDR3 DNA sequence: TGTGCCAGCAGCCTGACTAGCGGGACTGGAGAGACCCAGTACTTC.

The chain carries TRBV21-1 and TRBJ2-4; the table's D call, TRBD1, has no DNA check behind it. TRBV21-1 is annotated as a pseudogene. CDR3 size: 15 residues. DNA of the CDR3: TGTGCCAGCATCCTGACAGGGTATAACAAAAACATTCAGTACTTC. Translated, it gives CASILTGYNKNIQYF.

This chain uses TRBV6-4 with TRBJ2-2; a possible D gene is TRBD1 (8 bases). The CDR3 has 14 amino acids. V lost 6 bases and J lost 5, with 13 bases in between. Germline CDR1 MRHNA, CDR2 SNTAGT. The CDR3 loop reads CASREQGGTGELFF. The CDR3 nucleotides read TGTGCCAGCAGAGAACAGGGGGGGACCGGGGAGCTGTTTTTT.

Regarding this clone: Since a much larger clone is just one base distant, this may be a read error. The gene calls are TRBV19 and TRBJ2-7, with 8 bases fitting TRBD1. The length of the CDR3 is 15 residues. V lost 4 bases, J lost 2 bases, and 7 bases stayed unmatched. Germline V gene sequence: CDR1 LNHDA, CDR2 SQIVND (reference sequence). DNA for the CDR3: TGTGCCAGTAGTACCACCGAGACAGGGGCCTACGAGCAGTACTTC. Its protein product is CASSTTETGAYEQYF.

This rearrangement joins TRBV7-2 to TRBJ2-7; a possible D gene is TRBD2 (5 bases). V was cut by 4 bases and J by 2 bases, with 12 bases left in between. Germline V gives CDR1 SGHTA, CDR2 FQGNSA. CDR3 length: 14 residues. The CDR3 DNA follows: TGTGCCAGCAGCTCAATCCGGGGAGCCTACGAGCAGTACTTC. This gives the protein CASSSIRGAYEQYF.

V and J are TRBV7-3 and TRBJ2-5; D may be TRBD1 (5 bases). Germline V gene data show CDR1 as SGHTA and CDR2 as FQGTGA. This CDR3 has 17 amino acids. Trimming left V 2 bases short and J 5 bases short, with 21 bases between. CDR3 bases: TGTGCCAGCAGCTTATCGGCCCGAGGACACCCAGGGGAGACCCAGTACTTC. Its protein product is CASSLSARGHPGETQYF.